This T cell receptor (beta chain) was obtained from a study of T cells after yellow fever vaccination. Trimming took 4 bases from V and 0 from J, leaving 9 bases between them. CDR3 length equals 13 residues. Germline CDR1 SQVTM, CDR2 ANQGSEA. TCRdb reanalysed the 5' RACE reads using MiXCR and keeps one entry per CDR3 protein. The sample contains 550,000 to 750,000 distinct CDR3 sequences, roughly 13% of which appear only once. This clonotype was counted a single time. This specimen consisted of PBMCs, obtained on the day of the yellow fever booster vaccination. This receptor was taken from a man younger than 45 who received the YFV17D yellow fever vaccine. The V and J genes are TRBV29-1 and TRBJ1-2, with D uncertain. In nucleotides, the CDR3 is TGCAGCGTTGTGGGATCGTCTAACTATGGCTACACCTTC. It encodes CSVVGSSNYGYTF.